Reported below is one T cell receptor (beta chain). Its target is not known. Looked up from germline, CDR1 is SGHTA and CDR2 is FQGNSA. The CDR3 has 15 residues. The V segment lost 6 bases and the J segment 5 bases; nucleotides outside the gene matches: 12. Memory CD4+ cells were defined as CD4+CD45RO+CD25-. Full-length variable regions came from constant-region reverse primers plus semi-nested Nested Universal Primer A PCR. MiXCR, applied by TCRdb to the 5' RACE reads, yields one record per CDR3 protein. Of approximately 40,000 distinct CDR3 sequences listed, around 30% are singletons. Study-wide results and caveats: The larger cohort examined one V-J beta rearrangement, not whole repertoires.

The V call is TRBV7-2, the J call TRBJ2-7; 8 bases are shared with TRBD1. The sample was tumor-infiltrating memory CD4+ T cells sorted from the breast tumor. Subset noted: memory CD4+ T cells, CD4+CD45RO+CD25-. The sequence was obtained from a female donor with breast cancer. Here the CDR3 DNA reads TGTGCCAGCAGTCCTTTCACGGACAGGGTCGACGAGCAGTACTTC. Its protein is CASSPFTDRVDEQYF.